This T cell receptor beta chain was sequenced for a study of blood T cell repertoires in COVID-19. On the study more broadly: The samples span acute and convalescent COVID-19 from the United States, Italy and Spain. PBMCs, B-cell-depleted T cells, or T cells were the source of the cDNA or gDNA that made up the material.

Study processing details: Scientists estimated how many nucleated cells there were by amplifying reference gene primers. Data came from immunoSEQ multiplex PCR; TCRdb stores just in-frame clones and leaves some out. V and J calls and clone size come straight from that table; D and trimming were deduced from the DNA. There are 85,000 to 120,000 clones in the sample; 87% occur only once, and 2% lies in the top ten. The CDR3 runs 13 residues. Looked up from germline, CDR1 is MNHEY and CDR2 is SVGAGI. Trimming removed 0 bases at V and 13 bases at J, with 16 bases between. The genes are TRBV6-5 and TRBJ2-7; possible D gene TRBD1, 6 bases. This TCR derives from a man aged 50 or older with active COVID-19. Sequenced input: peripheral blood. The CDR3 spells CASSYSSGVSLYF. CDR3 DNA sequence: TGTGCCAGCAGTTACTCTTCAGGGGTATCCCTTTACTTC.